This note documents a single T cell receptor beta chain sequence. This sample stems from a study of blood T cell repertoires in COVID-19. The CDR3 is 15 residues long. V lost 6 bases and J 7 bases, leaving 16 bases between the germline ends. Per germline, CDR1 MDHEN and CDR2 SYDVKM. Assay: immunoSEQ multiplex PCR; the TCRdb copy retains only in-frame clones and omits some. In the table there are over 45,000 clones, over 65% of which are singletons. The source of this sequence is a human donor in a cohort sampled during active COVID-19. Sequenced sample: peripheral blood. The chain combines TRBV28 with TRBJ1-6; D is unresolved. The DNA for the CDR3 is TGTGCCAGCAGCCCTCCAGGTACGGCAAATTCACCCCTCCACTTT. Translation gives CASSPPGTANSPLHF.